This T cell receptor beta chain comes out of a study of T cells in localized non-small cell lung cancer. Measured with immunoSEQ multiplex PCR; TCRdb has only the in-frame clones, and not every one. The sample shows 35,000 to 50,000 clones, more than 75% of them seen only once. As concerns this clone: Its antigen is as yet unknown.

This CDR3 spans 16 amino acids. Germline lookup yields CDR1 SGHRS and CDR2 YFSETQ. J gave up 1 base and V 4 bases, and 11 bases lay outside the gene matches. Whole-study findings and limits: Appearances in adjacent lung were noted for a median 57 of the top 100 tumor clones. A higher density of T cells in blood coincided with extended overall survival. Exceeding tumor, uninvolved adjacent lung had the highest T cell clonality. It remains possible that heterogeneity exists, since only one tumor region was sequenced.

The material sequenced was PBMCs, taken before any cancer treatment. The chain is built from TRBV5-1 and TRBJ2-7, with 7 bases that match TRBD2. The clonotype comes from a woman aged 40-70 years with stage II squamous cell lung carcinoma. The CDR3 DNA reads TGCGCCAGCAGCCCCCTGCCCGGACTAGTGTCCTACGAGCAGTACTTC. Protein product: CASSPLPGLVSYEQYF.